This TCR beta chain was captured by sequencing in a study of blood T cell repertoires in COVID-19 (TCRdb year 2020). As for the study more broadly: Samples from collaborators originated in the United States, Italy and Spain and spanned both the acute and convalescent phases of COVID-19. The prospective study material was composed of cDNA or gDNA derived from T cells, B-cell-depleted T cells, or PBMCs. Deeply sampled blood TCRbeta repertoires from subjects exposed to, actively infected with, or recovered from COVID-19 were included in the dataset. The repertoires were made available in a free public database intended to serve as a resource for research on the immune response to SARS-CoV-2. Samples came from the ongoing ImmuneRACE study (first 160 participants) plus 1,254 subjects from 6 global collaborators. The sample metadata nearly always contained a de-identified subject ID, COVID-19 status, age in years and sex. HLA class I and class II types, where available, came from metadata supplied by the sample provider rather than from assay-based typing. Results and caveats for the whole study, not just this receptor: How much clinical and demographic metadata was included differed by source and by participant, and the metadata was provided uncurated.

Participants in the prospective study were aged about 18 to 95 years, lived in some 24 United States geographic areas, and enrolled through a virtual design. Cohort assignment in the prospective study relied on participant-reported clinical history from a screening survey and a study questionnaire. Recovered participants in ImmuneRACE Cohort 3 were defined by two consecutive negative NP/OP PCR tests, clearance by a healthcare professional, or resolution of symptoms. Mobile phlebotomists in the prospective study collected whole blood, serum and a nasopharyngeal or oropharyngeal swab from every participant. Additional blood draws and questionnaires over an approximately two-month period could optionally be provided by prospective study participants. Before DNA extraction, prospective study blood samples were shipped either frozen or at room temperature. About this clone: The target of this receptor is not known. Base quality data are lacking; no much larger clone is found one base away.

TCRbeta CDR3 regions were amplified from genomic DNA by means of the immunoSEQ Assay, a bias-controlled multiplex PCR. As for the authors' bioinformatics: The number of nucleated cells in each sample was estimated by amplification of reference gene primers within the assay. To quantify the absolute abundance of each unique TCRbeta CDR3 rearrangement, sequence reads were collapsed and filtered. For each sample, productive Simpson clonality was calculated as the square root of Simpson's diversity index over productive rearrangements. The source is immuneACCESS, and TCRdb retained only in-frame sequences with V and J called. Part of the clones is not carried over; for the studies checked, unresolved V genes explain less than half of this, and the remainder is unexplained. That table gives V, J and clone size, and the DNA gave D and trimming. Recorded for this sample are about 220,000 clones; 88% of them occurred a single time. The ten most abundant clones make up roughly 2.6% of the sample.

From the cysteine through the phenylalanine, the CDR3 covers 12 amino acids. The kept DNA is CDR3 alone, 36 bases in frame from the first base. Between the V and J ends, shortened by 8 bases and 3 bases respectively, the junction contains 10 bases. The clonotype originates from a woman aged 30 to 39 who had recovered from COVID-19. The sequencing sample was made of PBMCs or T cells enriched from blood (not recorded which). The rearranged chain carries TRBV12-3 or TRBV12-4 and TRBJ2-5; the D region possibly corresponds to TRBD2 (7 bases align). The DNA reads as follows: TGTGCCAGCGGGAGGGGGGAAGAGACCCAGTACTTC. Translated, this is CASGRGEETQYF.